One and the same sample provided the 18 T cell receptor beta chains below, sequenced in a study of identical twins. Using its own MiXCR run on the 5' RACE reads, TCRdb lists one record per CDR3 protein. Here the sample spans some 100,000 distinct CDR3 sequences, 5.9% being singletons. Input material: memory T cells sorted from blood. Every receptor here comes from a woman between 45 and 60 years old in good health.

J is TRBJ2-5 and V is TRBV20-1; maybe TRBD2 (6 bases). The CDR3 runs to 15 residues. The ends were cut back, 3 bases at V and 5 bases at J, with 19 bases in the middle. Germline V CDR1 and CDR2: DFQATT, SNEGSKA (reference sequence). This CDR3 reads CSASKGAAGGETQYF. The DNA of the CDR3 is TGCAGTGCTAGTAAAGGGGCGGCAGGAGGGGAGACCCAGTACTTC.

This clonotype is medium-sized within its sample. V is TRBV12-3 or TRBV12-4 and J is TRBJ1-5; D is unresolved. The CDR3 spans 15 residues. V was cut by 6 bases and J by 7 bases, with 19 bases left in between. The CDR3 protein is CASSPRGVGQQPQHF. The CDR3 DNA follows: TGTGCCAGCAGCCCTCGCGGGGTTGGGCAACAGCCCCAGCATTTT.

As regards this clonotype: Just one base apart from a much larger clone, this may be a read error. The gene calls are TRBV28 and TRBJ2-7; possible D gene TRBD1, 9 bases. Germline CDR1 MDHEN, CDR2 SYDVKM. This CDR3 region has 13 residues. The CDR3 bases are TGTGCCAGCCGGGAGGGACAGGGATACGACCAGTACTTC. Translated, it gives CASREGQGYDQYF.

This clonotype was found many times. The chain employs TRBV6-1 and TRBJ2-7, with TRBD2 as a possible D gene (5 bases). Germline assignment: CDR1 MNHNS and CDR2 SASEGT. CDR3 length equals 14 residues. Trimming removed 7 bases at V and 2 bases at J, with 15 bases between. CDR3 sequence: CASNPGGSTYEQYV. Written as DNA, the CDR3 is TGTGCCAGCAATCCTGGCGGGTCGACCTACGAGCAGTACGTC.

This clonotype was counted at least ten times. The rearrangement uses TRBV7-3 and TRBJ2-5, with D maybe TRBD2 (6 bases). This CDR3 has 16 amino acids. Per germline, CDR1 SGHTA and CDR2 FQGTGA. V was cut by 2 bases and J by 5 bases, with 18 bases left in between. The CDR3: CASSLAPGRGRETQYF. The CDR3 DNA follows: TGTGCCAGCAGCTTAGCGCCGGGACGGGGGAGGGAGACCCAGTACTTC.

This clonotype occurred a few times. This chain uses TRBV7-2 with TRBJ2-5; 13 nucleotides line up with TRBD2. Germline lookup yields CDR1 SGHTA and CDR2 FQGNSA. V shed 1 base and J 7 bases; nucleotides not matched to a gene: 15. The CDR3 contains 19 residues. CDR3 residues: CASSLGWTSGRGAQGTQYF. CDR3 DNA: TGTGCCAGCAGCTTAGGTTGGACTAGCGGGAGAGGGGCCCAGGGGACCCAGTACTTC. Variable domain in full (rest from reference TRBV7-2 and TRBJ2-5): GAGVSQSPSNKVTEKGKDVELRCDPISGHTALYWYRQSLGQGLEFLIYFQGNSAPDKSGLPSDRFSAERTGGSVSTLTIQRTQQEDSAVYLCASSLGWTSGRGAQGTQYFGPGTRLLVL.

The sample holds a few counts of this clonotype. The chain is built from TRBV5-1 and TRBJ2-1; 10 bases align to TRBD2. The V and J ends lost 0 bases and 0 bases, in that order; junction bases with no gene match: 3. The germline gives CDR1 SGHRS, CDR2 YFSETQ. This CDR3 has 17 residues. CDR3 loop: CASSLGASGSSYNEQFF. DNA for the CDR3: TGCGCCAGCAGCTTGGGCGCTAGCGGGAGCTCCTACAATGAGCAGTTCTTC.

In this sample, this clonotype turned up many times. The chain couples TRBV4-1 to TRBJ2-4, with 8 bases matching TRBD2. Trimming took 4 bases from V and 0 from J; bases not matched to a gene: 8. CDR1 and CDR2 (germline): MGHRA, YSYEKL. The CDR3 extends over 17 amino acids. The CDR3 DNA reads TGCGCCAGCAGCCCCATTGGGCTAGCGGGAGCCAAAAACATTCAGTACTTC. Its protein product is CASSPIGLAGAKNIQYF.

This clonotype was counted ten times or more. The chain uses TRBV4-2 and TRBJ2-1; D is possibly TRBD2 (5 bases). Germline V CDR1 and CDR2: LGHNA, YNFKEQ. The germline V and J ends were trimmed by 5 bases and 5 bases, with 19 bases remaining between them. CDR3 length: 16 residues. The CDR3 coding sequence is TGTGCCAGCAGCGCGCGAGGACTCCCCAATGACAATGAGCAGTTCTTC. Translation: CASSARGLPNDNEQFF.

The sample holds many counts of this clonotype. The chain couples TRBV6-5 to TRBJ2-7; D might be TRBD2 (5 bases). The length of the CDR3 is 15 residues. Trimming left V 1 base short and J 2 bases short, with 12 bases between. Looked up from germline, CDR1 is MNHEY and CDR2 is SVGAGI. CDR3 sequence reads: CASSYFPTGTYEQYF. The CDR3 region has the DNA TGTGCCAGCAGTTACTTTCCCACGGGGACCTACGAGCAGTACTTC.

This clonotype was recorded at least ten times. The J gene is TRBJ2-1, the V gene TRBV20-1; 7 bases line up with TRBD2. V lost 0 bases, J lost 10 bases, and 3 bases stayed unmatched. The CDR3 is 12 residues long. Per germline, CDR1 DFQATT and CDR2 SNEGSKA (reference sequence). Here the CDR3 reads CSARDPGREQFF. DNA for the CDR3: TGCAGTGCTAGAGACCCCGGGAGGGAGCAGTTCTTC.

This clonotype was found a few times. This chain joins TRBV20-1 and TRBJ2-2; the D gene is possibly TRBD2 (6 bases). Germline V CDR1 and CDR2: DFQATT, SNEGSKA (reference sequence). CDR3 length: 18 residues. V lost 3 bases and J lost 4, with 24 bases in between. The CDR3 nucleotides are TGCAGTGCTAGGACAAAGCGTAAGGACGGGAGATTCACCGGGGAGCTGTTTTTT. Translation: CSARTKRKDGRFTGELFF.

This clonotype was seen ten or more times. The rearrangement uses TRBV2 and TRBJ2-3; D is unresolved. Per the germline V gene, CDR1 is SNHLY and CDR2 is FYNNEI. V gave up 2 bases and J gave up 2 bases, with 8 bases separating them. This CDR3 has 14 residues. As DNA, the CDR3 is TGTGCCAGCAGTGAATCTACACCCACAGATACGCAGTATTTT. Translated, it gives CASSESTPTDTQYF.

This clonotype appeared many times. The gene calls are TRBV7-8 and TRBJ2-7; D perhaps matches TRBD2 (6 bases). The germline V gene has CDR1 SGHVS and CDR2 FQNEAQ. V was shortened by 6 bases and J by 6 bases, with 21 bases between the two germline ends. There are 15 residues in the CDR3. The CDR3 loop reads CASSGGTGGWSEQYF. CDR3 DNA: TGTGCCAGCAGTGGAGGGACGGGCGGGTGGAGCGAGCAGTACTTC. The full variable domain, its missing parts supplied by reference TRBV7-8 and TRBJ2-7, is GAGVSQSPRYKVAKRGQDVALRCDPISGHVSLFWYQQALGQGPEFLTYFQNEAQLDKSGLPSDRFFAERPEGSVSTLKIQRTQQEDSAVYLCASSGGTGGWSEQYFGPGTRLTVT.

This clonotype occurred a few times. The CDR3 DNA reads as TGCAGCGTCCAAGAGGGAGATACGCAGTATTTT. Its protein product is CSVQEGDTQYF. This sequence joins TRBV29-1 and TRBJ2-3, with TRBD2 as a possible D gene (5 bases). CDR1 and CDR2 from the germline V gene are SQVTM and ANQGSEA. Deletions cut 6 bases from V and 5 bases from J, with 9 bases between. This CDR3 has 11 amino acids.

In this sample, this clonotype turned up a few times. The V and J genes are TRBV20-1 and TRBJ2-7; 14 positions agree with TRBD2. Losses at the gene ends were 6 bases for V and 2 bases for J; bases not matched to a gene: 15. Per germline, CDR1 DFQATT and CDR2 SNEGSKA (reference sequence). The CDR3 runs to 18 residues. CDR3 nucleotides: TGCAGTGCCGATCTCCCCCGACTAGCGGGAGGGGACGCCTACGAGCAGTACTTC. Translating it yields CSADLPRLAGGDAYEQYF.

This clonotype was seen ten or more times. This chain connects TRBV29-1 to TRBJ2-3; D is perhaps TRBD1 or TRBD2 (7 bases each). CDR1 SQVTM and CDR2 ANQGSEA come from the germline V gene. The length of the CDR3 is 13 residues. Here the CDR3 DNA reads TGCAGTGAAAGCGGGACAGGCACAGATACGCAGTATTTT. Amino acids: CSESGTGTDTQYF.

The chain couples TRBV7-8 to TRBJ2-1; 8 bases fit TRBD2. J lost 3 bases, V lost 1 base, and 2 bases had no gene match. Per germline, CDR1 SGHVS and CDR2 FQNEAQ. The CDR3 length is 15 residues. The CDR3 nucleotides read TGTGCCAGCAGCTTAGTTAGCGGGGACTACAATGAGCAGTTCTTC. This sequence encodes CASSLVSGDYNEQFF.